This T cell receptor (beta chain) was identified in a study of blood T cell repertoires in COVID-19. Repertoires were generated with immunoSEQ multiplex PCR, while TCRdb's copy carries only in-frame clones and drops some. The sample shows hundreds of thousands of clones, 85% to 90% of them seen only once. Germline loops: CDR1 KGHSH, CDR2 LQKENI. This CDR3 has 13 residues. V was cut by 2 bases and J by 4 bases, with 8 bases left in between. The chain carries TRBV18 and TRBJ1-1; D unclear. Input material: peripheral blood. This TCR was recovered from a woman in her forties or fifties with COVID-19, enrolled during active disease. CDR3 sequence reads: CASSPTASTEAFF. The CDR3 DNA reads TGTGCCAGCTCACCAACCGCGAGCACTGAAGCTTTCTTT.